The rows below give T cell receptor beta chains drawn from one sample of a study of T cells in Graves' hyperthyroidism and ophthalmopathy. From the multiplex PCR reads, TCRdb called clonotypes with MiXCR, one entry per CDR3 protein. The sample includes about 280,000 distinct CDR3 sequences, around 25% of them seen just once. Sequenced input: blood. These receptors all come from a middle-aged man with Graves' hyperthyroidism that later progressed to Graves' ophthalmopathy. Both conserved end residues are part of each CDR3. A D gene is named only where the DNA matches it firmly. Where a row states a size, it is once, few, many or the class of an expanded clone; other rows omit it.

j_call: TRBJ2-2; clone_size: many; d_call: TRBD2; v_call: TRBV24-1; cdr3_aa: CATSRTSGNTGELFF; cdr3_nt: TGTGCCACCAGTCGGACTAGCGGTAACACCGGGGAGCTGTTTTTT
j_call: TRBJ2-7; clone_size: many; d_call: TRBD1; v_call: TRBV2; cdr3_aa: CASIPGTGGSEQYF; cdr3_nt: TGTGCCAGCATCCCCGGGACAGGGGGCAGCGAGCAGTACTTC
j_call: TRBJ1-3; clone_size: many; d_call: -; v_call: TRBV28; cdr3_aa: CASSSRPSSGNTIYF; cdr3_nt: TGTGCCAGCAGTTCAAGACCGTCCTCTGGAAACACCATATATTTT
j_call: TRBJ1-1; clone_size: many; d_call: -; v_call: TRBV7-9; cdr3_aa: CASSPPGFTEAFF; cdr3_nt: TGTGCCAGCAGCCCCCCAGGGTTCACTGAAGCTTTCTTT
j_call: TRBJ1-6; clone_size: many; d_call: -; v_call: TRBV28; cdr3_aa: CASSSEVGARSPLHF; cdr3_nt: TGTGCCAGCAGTTCCGAGGTCGGAGCCCGTTCACCCCTCCACTTT
j_call: TRBJ1-2; clone_size: many; d_call: -; v_call: TRBV7-9; cdr3_aa: CASSPSRGPNYGYTF; cdr3_nt: TGTGCCAGCAGCCCCAGCAGAGGACCGAACTATGGCTACACCTTC
j_call: TRBJ1-1; clone_size: few; d_call: -; v_call: TRBV4-2; cdr3_aa: CASSQEDRMNTEAFF; cdr3_nt: TGTGCCAGCAGCCAGGAGGACAGAATGAACACTGAAGCTTTCTTT
j_call: TRBJ2-5; clone_size: many; d_call: -; v_call: TRBV12-3/TRBV12-4; cdr3_aa: CASSFEGETQYF; cdr3_nt: TGTGCCAGCAGTTTTGAAGGGGAGACCCAGTACTTC
j_call: TRBJ2-5; clone_size: many; d_call: -; v_call: TRBV11-2; cdr3_aa: CASSPWTATQETQYF; cdr3_nt: TGTGCCAGCAGCCCCTGGACAGCAACCCAAGAGACCCAGTACTTC
j_call: TRBJ1-5; clone_size: -; d_call: TRBD1; v_call: TRBV19; cdr3_aa: CASMAGTGGLQPQHF; cdr3_nt: TGTGCCAGTATGGCCGGGACAGGGGGTTTGCAGCCCCAGCATTTT
j_call: TRBJ2-1; clone_size: many; d_call: TRBD2; v_call: TRBV13; cdr3_aa: CASSRLAVNEQFF; cdr3_nt: TGTGCCAGCAGCCGACTAGCGGTCAATGAGCAGTTCTTC
j_call: TRBJ2-5; clone_size: many; d_call: -; v_call: TRBV27; cdr3_aa: CASSWDAGETQYF; cdr3_nt: TGTGCCAGCAGTTGGGACGCGGGAGAGACCCAGTACTTC
j_call: TRBJ1-2; clone_size: -; d_call: TRBD1; v_call: TRBV12-5; cdr3_aa: CASGSPTGDGYTF; cdr3_nt: TGTGCTAGTGGTTCGCCTACAGGGGATGGCTACACCTTC
j_call: TRBJ1-2; clone_size: many; d_call: -; v_call: TRBV29-1; cdr3_aa: CSVDRDGYTF; cdr3_nt: TGCAGCGTTGATAGGGATGGCTACACCTTC
j_call: TRBJ2-1; clone_size: many; d_call: -; v_call: TRBV12-3/TRBV12-4; cdr3_aa: CASSSSASNEQFF; cdr3_nt: TGTGCCAGCAGTTCTAGCGCTTCAAATGAGCAGTTCTTC
j_call: TRBJ1-5; clone_size: many; d_call: -; v_call: TRBV2; cdr3_aa: CASTQGLRWPQHF; cdr3_nt: TGTGCCAGCACCCAGGGACTCCGATGGCCCCAGCATTTT
j_call: TRBJ2-2; clone_size: once; d_call: TRBD1; v_call: TRBV10-3; cdr3_aa: CATVGDRVRTGELFF; cdr3_nt: TGTGCCACCGTTGGGGACAGGGTGAGAACCGGGGAGCTGTTTTTT
j_call: TRBJ1-1; clone_size: many; d_call: -; v_call: TRBV2; cdr3_aa: CASSVSQETSGF; cdr3_nt: TGTGCCAGCAGTGTCTCGCAGGAGACGAGTGGGTTT
j_call: TRBJ2-7; clone_size: many; d_call: TRBD1; v_call: TRBV30; cdr3_aa: CAWQRPGQGSYEQYF; cdr3_nt: TGTGCCTGGCAACGACCGGGACAGGGAAGCTACGAGCAGTACTTC
j_call: TRBJ2-2; clone_size: many; d_call: TRBD1; v_call: TRBV14; cdr3_aa: CASSQKDRDSNTGELFF; cdr3_nt: TGTGCCAGCAGCCAAAAGGACCGGGACAGTAACACCGGGGAGCTGTTTTTT
j_call: TRBJ1-1; clone_size: many; d_call: TRBD1; v_call: TRBV6-6; cdr3_aa: CASSRGTVTEAFF; cdr3_nt: TGTGCCAGCAGTCGAGGGACAGTCACTGAAGCTTTCTTT
j_call: TRBJ1-2; clone_size: many; d_call: -; v_call: TRBV6-5; cdr3_aa: CASRLQVGGGYTF; cdr3_nt: TGTGCCAGCAGACTACAGGTCGGGGGCGGTTACACCTTC
j_call: TRBJ2-7; clone_size: -; d_call: -; v_call: TRBV6-1; cdr3_aa: CASSESLSYEQYF; cdr3_nt: TGTGCCAGCAGTGAATCTCTGAGCTACGAGCAGTACTTC
j_call: TRBJ2-4; clone_size: -; d_call: -; v_call: TRBV28; cdr3_aa: CASSSLVAKNIQYF; cdr3_nt: TGTGCCAGCAGTTCCCTGGTAGCCAAAAACATTCAGTACTTC
j_call: TRBJ2-2; clone_size: many; d_call: -; v_call: TRBV2; cdr3_aa: CAGEAGLPFTGELFF; cdr3_nt: TGTGCCGGGGAGGCAGGGCTTCCTTTCACCGGGGAGCTGTTTTTT
j_call: TRBJ1-1; clone_size: many; d_call: TRBD1; v_call: TRBV6-2/TRBV6-3; cdr3_aa: CASSASGTGRGAEAFF; cdr3_nt: TGTGCCAGCAGTGCATCCGGGACAGGGCGTGGTGCTGAAGCTTTCTTT
j_call: TRBJ2-2; clone_size: many; d_call: -; v_call: TRBV7-4; cdr3_aa: CASSFPGAPGELFF; cdr3_nt: TGTGCCAGCAGCTTCCCGGGGGCTCCCGGGGAGCTGTTTTTT
j_call: TRBJ2-7; clone_size: many; d_call: TRBD2; v_call: TRBV28; cdr3_aa: CASERDSTYEQYF; cdr3_nt: TGTGCCAGCGAGCGGGACTCCACCTACGAGCAGTACTTC
j_call: TRBJ1-2; clone_size: -; d_call: -; v_call: TRBV7-9; cdr3_aa: CASSRTALSNYGYTF; cdr3_nt: TGTGCCAGCAGCCGGACAGCCCTGTCTAACTATGGCTACACCTTC
j_call: TRBJ2-2; clone_size: -; d_call: -; v_call: TRBV7-3; cdr3_aa: CASSLRPSGTTNTGELFF; cdr3_nt: TGTGCCAGCAGCTTAAGGCCCAGCGGGACAACGAACACCGGGGAGCTGTTTTTT
j_call: TRBJ2-7; clone_size: -; d_call: TRBD1; v_call: TRBV6-2/TRBV6-3; cdr3_aa: CASSPWDRAYEQYF; cdr3_nt: TGTGCCAGCAGCCCTTGGGACAGGGCCTACGAGCAGTACTTC
j_call: TRBJ1-1; clone_size: many; d_call: -; v_call: TRBV3-1; cdr3_aa: CAVRGGTEAFF; cdr3_nt: TGTGCCGTAAGAGGTGGCACTGAAGCTTTCTTT
j_call: TRBJ1-2; clone_size: -; d_call: -; v_call: TRBV27; cdr3_aa: CASSLTDRAGYTF; cdr3_nt: TGTGCCAGCAGTTTAACGGACAGAGCTGGCTACACCTTC
j_call: TRBJ1-1; clone_size: -; d_call: -; v_call: TRBV15; cdr3_aa: CATREGLNTEAFF; cdr3_nt: TGTGCCACCAGGGAGGGGTTGAACACTGAAGCTTTCTTT
j_call: TRBJ2-5; clone_size: many; d_call: -; v_call: TRBV12-3/TRBV12-4; cdr3_aa: CASSLGTLGSETQYF; cdr3_nt: TGTGCCAGCAGTTTGGGCACGCTCGGCAGCGAGACCCAGTACTTC
j_call: TRBJ1-2; clone_size: many; d_call: -; v_call: TRBV28; cdr3_aa: CASSLFGDTYGYTF; cdr3_nt: TGTGCCAGCAGTTTATTTGGGGACACCTATGGCTACACCTTC
j_call: TRBJ2-2; clone_size: many; d_call: -; v_call: TRBV2; cdr3_aa: CASSVAENTGELFF; cdr3_nt: TGTGCCAGCAGTGTAGCGGAAAACACCGGGGAGCTGTTTTTT
j_call: TRBJ1-1; clone_size: -; d_call: -; v_call: TRBV20-1; cdr3_aa: CSALEGFTEAFF; cdr3_nt: TGCAGTGCCTTAGAGGGTTTCACTGAAGCTTTCTTT
j_call: TRBJ1-1; clone_size: many; d_call: -; v_call: TRBV18; cdr3_aa: CASSGGQAMNTEAFF; cdr3_nt: TGTGCCAGCTCAGGTGGACAAGCAATGAACACTGAAGCTTTCTTT
j_call: TRBJ2-7; clone_size: many; d_call: TRBD2; v_call: TRBV20-1; cdr3_aa: CSAGSGAGVGYEQYF; cdr3_nt: TGCAGTGCGGGGTCTGGTGCGGGAGTAGGATACGAGCAGTACTTC
j_call: TRBJ1-2; clone_size: many; d_call: -; v_call: TRBV20-1; cdr3_aa: CSAPGNYGYTF; cdr3_nt: TGCAGTGCCCCAGGGAACTATGGCTACACCTTC